The 9 T cell receptor beta chains below all came from one sample that was sequenced in a study of blood T cell repertoires in COVID-19. The table came from immunoSEQ multiplex PCR; TCRdb's copy has only in-frame clones and leaves some out. The repertoire consists of about 63,000 clones, with approximately 81% occurring once and the leading ten covering less than 4.5%. The specimen was PBMCs or T cells enriched from blood (not recorded which). The receptors shown here come from a woman aged 40-49 years with acute COVID-19.

This chain connects TRBV7-2 to TRBJ2-5; D uncertain. The CDR3 has 14 amino acids. Germline V lookup: CDR1 SGHTA, CDR2 FQGNSA. Deletions cut 3 bases from V and 1 base from J, with 9 bases between. The CDR3 protein is CASSFTPSQETQYF. The CDR3 DNA reads TGTGCCAGCAGCTTTACACCATCCCAAGAGACCCAGTACTTC.

The V and J genes are TRBV6-7 and TRBJ2-3; the match to TRBD2 covers 9 bases. TRBV6-7 is an ORF for which the function is uncertain. The CDR3 is 18 amino acids. Trimming took 0 bases from V and 2 from J; bases not matched to a gene: 9. CDR3 sequence: CASSYSSARGGDTDTQYF. CDR3 DNA: TGTGCCAGCAGTTACTCCTCAGCTCGCGGGGGGGACACAGATACGCAGTATTTT.

The genes are TRBV10-3 and TRBJ1-1, with D possibly being TRBD1 (5 bases). Germline V CDR1 and CDR2: ENHRY, SYGVKD. The CDR3 spans 13 residues. Trimming cost V 2 bases and J 5 bases, with 9 bases left between them. The CDR3 spells CAISEAGVTEAFF. The CDR3 DNA reads TGTGCCATCAGTGAGGCGGGGGTAACTGAAGCTTTCTTT.

The chain carries TRBV19 and TRBJ1-6; D gene ambiguous. CDR1 LNHDA and CDR2 SQIVND come from the germline V gene (reference sequence). The V end was cut by 1 base, the J end by 10 bases, with 5 bases between. The length of the CDR3 is 12 residues. CDR3: CASSIGESPLHF. DNA of the CDR3: TGTGCCAGTAGTATAGGAGAGTCACCCCTCCACTTT.

This chain links TRBV19 with TRBJ1-6, with 8 bases identical to TRBD1. The trim removed 0 bases at V and 7 bases at J, leaving 8 bases unmatched. CDR3 length: 17 amino acids. Per germline, CDR1 LNHDA and CDR2 SQIVND (reference sequence). The CDR3 nucleotides read TGTGCCAGTAGTATAGATCCTTCGACAGGGGCCAATTCACCCCTCCACTTT. Its translation is CASSIDPSTGANSPLHF.

This chain connects TRBV9 to TRBJ1-4, with 9 bases lining up with TRBD1. CDR3 size: 17 residues. Trimming removed 4 bases from V and 0 bases from J; junction bases left unmatched: 7. Per the germline V gene, CDR1 is SGDLS and CDR2 is YYNGEE. The CDR3 bases are TGTGCCAGCAGCCGGACAGGGGCAAGTACAACTAATGAAAAACTGTTTTTT. Translated, it gives CASSRTGASTTNEKLFF.

This clone has a single count. The chain carries TRBV11-2 and TRBJ2-5; D possibly corresponds to TRBD2 (5 bases). V lost 1 base and J 2 bases, leaving 11 bases between the germline ends. Germline values: CDR1 SGHAT, CDR2 FQNNGV. The CDR3 contains 15 residues. CDR3 DNA: TGTGCCAGCAGCTTAGGAGGGAGTCGACAAGAGACCCAGTACTTC. Residues: CASSLGGSRQETQYF. Supplemented by reference TRBV11-2 and TRBJ2-5, the full variable domain reads EAGVAQSPRYKIIEKRQSVAFWCNPISGHATLYWYQQILGQGPKLLIQFQNNGVVDDSQLPKDRFSAERLKGVDSTLKIQPAKLEDSAVYLCASSLGGSRQETQYFGPGTRLLVL.

The V gene is TRBV12-3 or TRBV12-4, the J gene TRBJ1-6; tentative D call: TRBD1 (6 bases). The V end was cut by 8 bases, the J end by 7 bases, with 12 bases between. This CDR3 has 13 amino acids. CDR3 amino acids: CASRGGGNSPLHF. DNA of the CDR3: TGTGCCAGCCGAGGGGGGGGGAATTCACCCCTCCACTTT.

The rearrangement links TRBV5-1 to TRBJ2-2; 7 bases are shared with TRBD2. The germline CDR1 and CDR2 sequences are SGHRS and YFSETQ. The trim removed 4 bases at V and 4 bases at J, leaving 4 bases unmatched. The CDR3 runs to 14 residues. In DNA form, the CDR3 reads TGCGCCAGCAGCCCCGGGACTACCACCGGGGAGCTGTTTTTT. Its translation: CASSPGTTTGELFF.